This TCR beta chain was captured by sequencing in a study of blood T cell repertoires in COVID-19. Trimming left V 1 base short and J 2 bases short, with 14 bases between. The germline V gene encodes CDR1 GTSNPN and CDR2 SVGIG (reference sequence). The CDR3 has 15 amino acids. Profiling relied on immunoSEQ multiplex PCR, and the TCRdb table lists in-frame clones only, not all of them. The profile shows about 59,000 clones, roughly 84% of them singletons. Specimen: peripheral blood. This TCR was recovered from an elderly man in a cohort sampled during active COVID-19. This chain links TRBV30 with TRBJ2-5; D gene unclear. The CDR3 loop reads CAWSAGQIHQETQYF. The DNA of the CDR3 is TGTGCCTGGAGTGCAGGCCAGATTCATCAAGAGACCCAGTACTTC.